This TCR beta chain is from a study of shared clonotypes between healthy human individuals. Overall study context: The study used three CD4 naive, three CD4 memory, two CD8 naive and one CD8 memory plate per donor.

Every immunoSEQ plate was one replicate of a subset's evenly spread DNA. Some clones are missing from TCRdb's copy, which holds only in-frame ones; the method was immunoSEQ multiplex PCR. The table includes about 600,000 clones, roughly 97% detected once. The ends lost 1 base at V and 0 bases at J; junction bases unmatched: 5. CDR3 length: 18 residues. Germline-derived CDR1 and CDR2 are SGHAT and FQNNGV. V usage is TRBV11-2 and J usage is TRBJ2-1; 11 bases agree with TRBD2. The TCR was taken from a woman aged 25 to 39 in good health. The sample taken for sequencing was naive CD4+ T cells sorted from blood. Subset defined: CD45RA+ positively selected. The DNA for the CDR3 is TGTGCCAGCAGCTTAGGGGGTAGCGGGAGGGGCTCCTACAATGAGCAGTTCTTC. It is translated as CASSLGGSGRGSYNEQFF.